The 32 T cell receptor beta chains below were found in one sample sequenced in a study of shared clonotypes between healthy human individuals. Only CD45RO-negative cells positively selected for CCR7 counted as naive CD8 cells, so terminally differentiated effector memory CD45RA+ cells were excluded. The method was immunoSEQ multiplex PCR; TCRdb's version includes in-frame clones alone and lacks a portion of them. Of hundreds of thousands of clones listed, roughly 95% are singletons. Material for sequencing was naive CD8+ T cells sorted from blood. The receptors were sampled from a woman in her 30s in good health.

This clone was recorded only once. The chain uses TRBV2 and TRBJ1-5; D is perhaps TRBD1 (5 bases). Germline V gives CDR1 SNHLY, CDR2 FYNNEI. There are 15 residues in the CDR3. The ends were cut back, 5 bases at V and 0 bases at J, with 11 bases in the middle. The CDR3 is CASSPPDTSNQPQHF. The DNA for the CDR3 is TGTGCCAGCAGTCCACCGGACACTAGCAATCAGCCCCAGCATTTT.

The CDR3 DNA is TGTGCCAGCAGTTCCCCGGTGGCTAGCGGGACCCCCACAGATACGCAGTATTTT. It encodes CASSSPVASGTPTDTQYF. The V call is TRBV28, the J call TRBJ2-3; 9 bases align to TRBD2. The germline V gene encodes CDR1 MDHEN and CDR2 SYDVKM. CDR3 length: 18 amino acids. V trimming: 4 bases; J trimming: 2 bases; junction bases outside the gene matches: 13.

With respect to this clone: Compared with germline, one end of the junction differs, possibly owing to a read error. The V and J genes are TRBV27 and TRBJ2-5, with D tentatively TRBD1 or TRBD2 (5 bases each). The CDR3 sequence is 16 residues long. CDR1 is MNHEY and CDR2 is SMNVEV in the germline V gene (reference sequence). CDR3: CASSSVNRDGQETQYF. CDR3 sequence (DNA): TGTGCCAGTAGTTCCGTAAACCGGGACGGACAAGAGACCCAGTACTTC.

The V call is TRBV2, the J call TRBJ1-1, with D possibly TRBD1 on 6 matching bases. This CDR3 has 15 amino acids. V shed 8 bases and J shed 1 base, with 17 bases lying between them. The germline V gene encodes CDR1 SNHLY and CDR2 FYNNEI. CDR3 residues: CASVTGGEGNTEAFF. For the CDR3, the DNA is TGTGCCAGCGTTACGGGGGGCGAGGGGAACACTGAAGCTTTCTTT.

The table lists this clone with a count of one. Other DNA sequences from this sample encode an identical CDR3 as well. The chain joins TRBV7-8 to TRBJ1-2, with D unclear. The CDR3 has 14 residues. The V gene lost 1 base and the J gene lost 6 bases, with 12 bases spanning the gap. In germline, CDR1 is SGHVS, CDR2 FQNEAQ. CDR3 sequence: CASSLVPGTDGYTF. The CDR3 DNA follows: TGTGCCAGCAGCTTAGTACCAGGAACGGATGGCTACACCTTC.

This sequence joins TRBV27 and TRBJ1-3, with 10 nucleotides matching TRBD1. Germline lookup yields CDR1 MNHEY and CDR2 SMNVEV (reference sequence). With V trimmed by 3 bases and J by 7 bases, 3 bases remained unmatched. The CDR3 sequence is 14 residues long. This chain's CDR3 is CASSFLGQGNTIYF. In DNA, the CDR3 is TGTGCCAGCAGTTTCCTGGGACAGGGGAACACCATATATTTT.

This chain joins TRBV27 and TRBJ1-4, with D maybe TRBD1 (5 bases). Germline CDR1 MNHEY, CDR2 SMNVEV (reference sequence). Trimming left V 4 bases short and J 12 bases short, with 15 bases between. The CDR3 has 13 amino acids. The CDR3 sequence: CASSWGDTGELFF. CDR3 nucleotide sequence: TGTGCCAGCAGTTGGGGGGATACGGGGGAACTGTTTTTT.

The V gene is TRBV9, the J gene TRBJ2-2, with 13 bases matching TRBD2. The junction had 9 bases not matched to a gene; V was cut back by 5 bases and J by 5 bases. Germline CDR1 is SGDLS and CDR2 is YYNGEE. The CDR3 has 17 amino acids. CDR3 residues: CASSGTSGTRGTGELFF. The CDR3 DNA is TGTGCCAGCAGTGGGACTAGCGGGACAAGGGGAACCGGGGAGCTGTTTTTT.

The chain has TRBV9 and TRBJ2-1, with D maybe TRBD2 (6 bases). CDR3 size: 13 residues. The germline V gene has CDR1 SGDLS and CDR2 YYNGEE. Trimming left V 5 bases short and J 7 bases short, with 13 bases between. This CDR3 reads CASSKTSLNEQFF. The CDR3 DNA reads TGTGCCAGCAGTAAGACTAGTCTGAATGAGCAGTTCTTC. Complete variable domain (other parts from reference TRBV9 and TRBJ2-1): DSGVTQTPKHLITATGQRVTLRCSPRSGDLSVYWYQQSLDQGLQFLIQYYNGEERAKGNILERFSAQQFPDLHSELNLSSLELGDSALYFCASSKTSLNEQFFGPGTRLTVL.

The chain carries TRBV10-1 and TRBJ1-1; possible D gene TRBD1, 5 bases. The germline V and J ends were trimmed by 6 bases and 1 base, with 9 bases remaining between them. CDR3 length: 13 residues. Germline V CDR1 and CDR2: WNHNN, SYGVQD (reference sequence). The CDR3 DNA reads as TGCGCCAGCAGCGACCAGGGGAACACTGAAGCTTTCTTT. Translating it yields CASSDQGNTEAFF.

The chain is built from TRBV11-2 and TRBJ2-1; D gene unclear. Germline V gives CDR1 SGHAT, CDR2 FQNNGV. This CDR3 comprises 13 residues. Trimming shortened V by 3 bases and J by 5 bases, and 8 bases separated the two germline ends. CDR3 nucleotides: TGTGCCAGCAGCTTTTACGCGGACAATGAGCAGTTCTTC. It specifies CASSFYADNEQFF.

The gene calls are TRBV28 and TRBJ2-7; 14 bases map to TRBD2. The CDR3 is made up of 18 amino acids. Germline V gene lookup returns CDR1 MDHEN and CDR2 SYDVKM. V was pared by 6 bases and J by 1 base, with 11 bases of the junction left unmatched. The CDR3 loop reads CASRPGLAGGLGSYEQYF. The CDR3 region has the DNA TGTGCCAGCAGGCCAGGACTAGCGGGAGGACTGGGATCCTACGAGCAGTACTTC.

The gene calls are TRBV19 and TRBJ2-7, with 9 bases identical to TRBD1. V shed 5 bases and J 4 bases; nucleotides not matched to a gene: 9. Germline-derived CDR1 and CDR2 are LNHDA and SQIVND (reference sequence). The CDR3 has 15 amino acids. The CDR3 protein is CASSHGQGTGYEQYF. In DNA form, the CDR3 reads TGTGCCAGTAGTCACGGACAGGGGACTGGGTACGAGCAGTACTTC. The full variable domain, completed using reference TRBV19 and TRBJ2-7, is DGGITQSPKYLFRKEGQNVTLSCEQNLNHDAMYWYRQDPGQGLRLIYYSQIVNDFQKGDIAEGYSVSREKKESFPLTVTSAQKNPTAFYLCASSHGQGTGYEQYFGPGTRLTVT.

This clone was picked up a small number of times. The chain links TRBV7-9 to TRBJ2-7; 7 bases line up with TRBD1. The CDR3 length is 15 residues. Unmatched junction bases numbered 12, after V lost 4 bases and J lost 6 bases. The germline gives CDR1 SEHNR, CDR2 FQNEAQ (reference sequence). Here the CDR3 reads CASSYTFRTGSEQYF. The CDR3 coding sequence is TGTGCCAGCAGCTATACCTTCAGGACAGGCTCCGAGCAGTACTTC.

V and J are TRBV2 and TRBJ1-2; 8 nucleotides align to TRBD1. The junction had 3 bases not matched to a gene; V was cut back by 4 bases and J by 2 bases. The CDR3 extends over 14 amino acids. Germline CDR1 reads SNHLY; CDR2 reads FYNNEI. In DNA form, the CDR3 reads TGTGCCAGCAGTGTATGGACAGGGAACTATGGCTACACCTTC. Residues: CASSVWTGNYGYTF.

In its sample, this clone was seen a few times. The V and J genes are TRBV7-9 and TRBJ2-7; D unclear. The CDR3 is made up of 12 amino acids. V dropped 4 bases and J dropped 5 bases, with 9 bases sitting between them. Germline V gives CDR1 SEHNR, CDR2 FQNEAQ (reference sequence). The CDR3: CASSYSPDEQYF. CDR3 bases: TGTGCCAGCAGCTACTCCCCGGACGAGCAGTACTTC. The whole variable domain, filled in from reference TRBV7-9 and TRBJ2-7, reads DTGVSQNPRHKITKRGQNVTFRCDPISEHNRLYWYRQTLGQGPEFLTYFQNEAQLEKSRLLSDRFSAERPKGSFSTLEIQRTEQGDSAMYLCASSYSPDEQYFGPGTRLTVT.

The genes are TRBV7-6 and TRBJ2-5; a possible D gene is TRBD2 (6 bases). The germline CDR1 and CDR2 sequences are SGHVS and FNYEAQ. Trimming left V 5 bases short and J 5 bases short, with 12 bases between. The CDR3 has 13 amino acids. CDR3: CASSPEGRETQYF. DNA of the CDR3: TGTGCCAGCAGCCCGGAGGGCCGGGAGACCCAGTACTTC.

CDR3 sequence (DNA): TGTGCCAGCAAGTCGGTTTATAGCAATCAGCCCCAGCATTTT. Translating gives CASKSVYSNQPQHF. The chain is built from TRBV28 and TRBJ1-5; D uncertain. The CDR3 length is 14 residues. V was clipped by 7 bases and J by 0 bases, with 10 bases between them. CDR1 is MDHEN, CDR2 SYDVKM, per germline.

This clone was seen only once. V is TRBV7-9 and J is TRBJ1-5, with 7 bases that match TRBD1. This CDR3 has 13 residues. From germline, CDR1 is SEHNR and CDR2 FQNEAQ (reference sequence). V dropped 0 bases and J dropped 9; count of bases not matched to a gene: 2. CDR3 protein: CASSLAGQAPQHF. As DNA, the CDR3 is TGTGCCAGCAGCTTAGCTGGACAGGCGCCCCAGCATTTT.

With respect to this clone: This specimen includes other DNA sequences encoding the same CDR3. The chain is built from TRBV11-2 and TRBJ2-7, with a weak D call TRBD2 (5 bases). Germline V gene sequence: CDR1 SGHAT, CDR2 FQNNGV. CDR3 length: 12 amino acids. The V end was cut by 3 bases, the J end by 5 bases, with 8 bases between. CDR3 sequence: CASSLGVHEQYF. In nucleotides, the CDR3 is TGTGCCAGCAGCTTGGGAGTGCACGAGCAGTACTTC.

The gene calls are TRBV28 and TRBJ2-1, with no clear D. The V and J ends lost 2 bases and 5 bases respectively, with 10 bases between them. The germline V gene encodes CDR1 MDHEN and CDR2 SYDVKM. This CDR3 comprises 14 residues. The CDR3 DNA sequence: TGTGCCAGCAGTTTAGTGGGGTCGGACAATGAGCAGTTCTTC. Translating it yields CASSLVGSDNEQFF.

This chain joins TRBV29-1 and TRBJ2-7; D might be TRBD2 (6 bases). Germline V gives CDR1 SQVTM, CDR2 ANQGSEA. The CDR3 runs 13 residues. Trimming removed 7 bases from V and 7 bases from J, with 20 bases in between. The CDR3 sequence: CSGLADGRGEQYF. CDR3 nucleotides: TGCAGCGGCTTAGCGGACGGACGGGGAGAGCAGTACTTC.

The J gene is TRBJ2-4, the V gene TRBV7-9; 7 bases line up with TRBD1. The CDR3 spans 18 residues. V shed 1 base and J 8 bases; nucleotides not matched to a gene: 17. Per germline, CDR1 SEHNR and CDR2 FQNEAQ (reference sequence). The CDR3 DNA reads as TGTGCCAGCAGCTTAGATGCCAAAGGGACAGTCGGGGAGTACATTCAGTACTTC. Its protein is CASSLDAKGTVGEYIQYF.

This clone was seen a single time. The sample holds other DNA sequences that translate to the same CDR3. The chain couples TRBV4-1 to TRBJ1-1; D is ambiguous. The CDR3 loop spans 13 amino acids. Germline V gene data show CDR1 as MGHRA and CDR2 as YSYEKL. Trimming cost V 3 bases and J 10 bases, with 15 bases left between them. The CDR3 nucleotides are TGCGCCAGCAGCCACCCCTTAGCCCTGCCAGCTTTCTTT. This codes for CASSHPLALPAFF.

The chain combines TRBV28 with TRBJ1-1; D gene ambiguous. Germline CDR1 reads MDHEN; CDR2 reads SYDVKM. The CDR3 extends over 16 amino acids. Trimming cost V 1 base and J 5 bases, with 17 bases left between them. The CDR3 loop is CASSLSPAHSGTEAFF. In DNA form, the CDR3 reads TGTGCCAGCAGTTTATCCCCCGCTCACTCCGGGACTGAAGCTTTCTTT.

The chain recombines TRBV15 with TRBJ2-1; 8 bases fit TRBD2. The V gene's germline CDR1 is LNHNV and CDR2 YYDKDF (reference sequence). After removal of 4 bases from V and 10 bases from J, the junction contained 12 bases not matched to a gene. The CDR3 sequence is 15 residues long. The CDR3 here is CATSIEGTRVGEQFF. The CDR3 DNA is TGTGCCACCAGCATCGAAGGGACTAGGGTAGGCGAGCAGTTCTTC.

The rearrangement links TRBV7-8 to TRBJ2-7; possibly TRBD2 for D (6 bases). V lost 5 bases and J lost 0, with 11 bases in between. The germline gives CDR1 SGHVS, CDR2 FQNEAQ. This CDR3 spans 14 amino acids. The CDR3 DNA is TGTGCCAGCAGCCGGGAGTATAGCTCCTACGAGCAGTACTTC. Its protein is CASSREYSSYEQYF.

Of note for this clone: This sample includes further DNA sequences coding for the same CDR3. The CDR3 sequence is CASRKTSSYEQYF. The DNA of the CDR3 is TGTGCCAGCAGGAAGACTAGCTCTTACGAGCAGTACTTC. The chain couples TRBV7-9 to TRBJ2-7; 7 nucleotides agree with TRBD2. The CDR3 contains 13 residues. Losses at the gene ends were 6 bases for V and 4 bases for J; bases not matched to a gene: 6. The V gene's germline CDR1 is SEHNR and CDR2 FQNEAQ (reference sequence). Full variable domain (outside the CDR3, taken from reference TRBV7-9 and TRBJ2-7): DTGVSQNPRHKITKRGQNVTFRCDPISEHNRLYWYRQTLGQGPEFLTYFQNEAQLEKSRLLSDRFSAERPKGSFSTLEIQRTEQGDSAMYLCASRKTSSYEQYFGPGTRLTVT.

This chain connects TRBV29-1 to TRBJ2-5; D is unresolved. Per the germline V gene, CDR1 is SQVTM and CDR2 is ANQGSEA. The CDR3 consists of 12 residues. V lost 6 bases and J lost 2, with 10 bases in between. This CDR3 is CSVVGQQETQYF. CDR3 bases: TGCAGCGTGGTCGGGCAACAAGAGACCCAGTACTTC.

The gene calls are TRBV28 and TRBJ1-4; D not resolved. The CDR3 runs to 13 residues. Trimming cost V 4 bases and J 5 bases, with 8 bases left between them. Germline assignment: CDR1 MDHEN and CDR2 SYDVKM. The DNA for the CDR3 is TGTGCCAGCAGTTGGGCTATCAATGAAAAACTGTTTTTT. Its protein product is CASSWAINEKLFF.

The genes are TRBV4-1 and TRBJ2-7; D is ambiguous. This CDR3 is 14 amino acids long. Germline V gives CDR1 MGHRA, CDR2 YSYEKL. Trimming took 2 bases from V and 6 from J, leaving 14 bases between them. DNA of the CDR3: TGCGCCAGCAGCCAAAGGGCTGGATCGGGCGAGCAGTACTTC. Its translation is CASSQRAGSGEQYF.

The chain couples TRBV11-2 to TRBJ1-1, with D possibly TRBD1 on 6 matching bases. CDR3 length equals 13 residues. Germline CDR1 is SGHAT and CDR2 is FQNNGV. Trimming took off 5 bases at V and 7 bases at J, with 14 bases between the two ends. The CDR3 is CASSLGGIDEAFF. The CDR3 bases are TGTGCCAGCAGCCTAGGGGGAATTGATGAAGCTTTCTTT.